A single T cell receptor beta chain is shown here with its context. Its specific antigen is unknown. There are no base qualities to consult, and no much larger clone falls within one base. These data belong to a study of T cell changes during pregnancy in multiple sclerosis (dated by TCRdb to between 2018 and 2021). Background for the entire study: In women with multiple sclerosis, the researchers looked at how the T cell repertoire shifted as pregnancy progressed.

Library construction relied on the immunoSEQ multiplex PCR assay. Entries here come from immuneACCESS through TCRdb and include only in-frame sequences with V and J called. Some clones fail to appear in such tables; in the studies checked, an unresolved V gene covers under half of the shortfall, and the cause of the remainder is unknown. Within this sample are fewer than 75,000 clones, with more than 85% of them counted one time only. The ten largest clonotypes hold about 5.8% of the sample. This specimen was CD8+ T cells from peripheral blood mononuclear cells, taken before pregnancy. This receptor was obtained from a female donor with multiple sclerosis, enrolled in a pregnancy study.

The CDR3 here reads CASIDWTGTKAEAFF. The base sequence is TGTGCCAGCATTGATTGGACAGGGACAAAAGCTGAAGCTTTCTTT. The chain links TRBV6-1 with TRBJ1-1; a stretch of 8 junction bases matches TRBD1. For CDR1 and CDR2, the germline V gene lists MNHNS and SASEGT. Trimmed from V: 7 bases; trimmed from J: 6 bases; junction bases lacking a gene match: 13. CDR3 length: 15 amino acids, cysteine to phenylalanine. Only the CDR3 portion is preserved as DNA: 45 bases, with reading frame beginning at the first base.